This entry describes one T cell receptor beta chain. What it binds is unknown. The entry originates in a study of siplizumab effects on memory and regulatory T cells. Study-level results: A minor fraction of alloreactive clones, and no more, mapped to unstimulated subsets. Naive T cells appeared more varied than memory cells and looked like key alloresponse contributors.

There are 16 residues in the CDR3. Germline lookup yields CDR1 MNHEY and CDR2 SVGAGI. The germline V and J ends were trimmed by 0 bases and 7 bases, with 13 bases remaining between them. The protocol was immunoSEQ multiplex PCR, while the TCRdb copy is restricted to in-frame clones and leaves out a portion. This sample has roughly 100,000 clones, with 93% found just once. The specimen sequenced was Tregs sorted from blood. V usage is TRBV6-5 and J usage is TRBJ1-6, with D hard to call. The source of this sequence is a human donor in good health. In nucleotides, the CDR3 is TGTGCCAGCAGTTACTCCCTCGGGCACGGAAATTCACCCCTCCACTTT. Protein sequence: CASSYSLGHGNSPLHF.